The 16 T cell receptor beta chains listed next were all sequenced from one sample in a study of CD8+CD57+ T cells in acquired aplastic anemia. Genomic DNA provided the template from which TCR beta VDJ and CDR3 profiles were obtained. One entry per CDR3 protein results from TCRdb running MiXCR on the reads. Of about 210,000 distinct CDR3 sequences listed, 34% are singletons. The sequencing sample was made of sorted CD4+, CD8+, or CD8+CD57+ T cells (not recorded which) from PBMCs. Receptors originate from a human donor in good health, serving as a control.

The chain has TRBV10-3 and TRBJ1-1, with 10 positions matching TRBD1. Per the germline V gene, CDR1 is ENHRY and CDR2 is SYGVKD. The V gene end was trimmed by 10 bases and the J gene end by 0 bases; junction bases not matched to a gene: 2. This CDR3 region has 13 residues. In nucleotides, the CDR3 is TGTGCCACGACAGGGGGCATGAACACTGAAGCTTTCTTT. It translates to CATTGGMNTEAFF.

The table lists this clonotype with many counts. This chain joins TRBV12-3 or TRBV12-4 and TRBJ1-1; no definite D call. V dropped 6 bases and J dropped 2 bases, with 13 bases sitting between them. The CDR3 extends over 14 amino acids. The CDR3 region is CASRISRVNTEAFF. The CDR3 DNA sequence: TGTGCCAGCAGGATATCTCGGGTCAACACTGAAGCTTTCTTT.

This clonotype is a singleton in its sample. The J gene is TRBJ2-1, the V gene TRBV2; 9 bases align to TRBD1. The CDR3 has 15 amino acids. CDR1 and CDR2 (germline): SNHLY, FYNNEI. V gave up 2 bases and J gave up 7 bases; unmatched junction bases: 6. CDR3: CASSEPGQGKNEQFF. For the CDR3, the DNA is TGTGCCAGCAGTGAACCCGGACAGGGGAAGAATGAGCAGTTCTTC.

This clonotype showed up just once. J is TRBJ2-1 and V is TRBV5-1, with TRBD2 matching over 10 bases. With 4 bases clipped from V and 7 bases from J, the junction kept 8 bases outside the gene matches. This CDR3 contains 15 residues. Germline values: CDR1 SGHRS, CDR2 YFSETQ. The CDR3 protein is CASSEDVAGGNEQFF. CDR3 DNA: TGCGCCAGCAGCGAGGATGTAGCGGGGGGAAATGAGCAGTTCTTC.

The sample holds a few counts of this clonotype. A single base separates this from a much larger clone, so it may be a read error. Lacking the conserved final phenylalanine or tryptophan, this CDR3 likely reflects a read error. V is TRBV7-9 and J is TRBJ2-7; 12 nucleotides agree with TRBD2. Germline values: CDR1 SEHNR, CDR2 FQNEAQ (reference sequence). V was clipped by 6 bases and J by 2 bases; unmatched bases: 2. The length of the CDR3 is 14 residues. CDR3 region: CASRRLAGAYEQYS. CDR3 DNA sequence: TGTGCCAGCAGGCGACTAGCGGGAGCCTACGAGCAGTACTCC.

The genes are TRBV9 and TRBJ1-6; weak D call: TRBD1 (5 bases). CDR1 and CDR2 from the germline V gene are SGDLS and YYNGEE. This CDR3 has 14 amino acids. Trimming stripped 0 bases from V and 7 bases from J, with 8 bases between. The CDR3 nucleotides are TGTGCCAGCAGCGTAGCATGGGGGAATTCACCCCTCCACTTT. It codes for CASSVAWGNSPLHF.

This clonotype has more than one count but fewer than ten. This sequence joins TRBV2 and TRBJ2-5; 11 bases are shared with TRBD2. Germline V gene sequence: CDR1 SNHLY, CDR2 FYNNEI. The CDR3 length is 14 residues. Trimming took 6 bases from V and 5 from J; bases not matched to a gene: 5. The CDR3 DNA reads TGTGCCAGCAGATCCGGGACTAGCGGTGAGACCCAGTACTTC. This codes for CASRSGTSGETQYF.

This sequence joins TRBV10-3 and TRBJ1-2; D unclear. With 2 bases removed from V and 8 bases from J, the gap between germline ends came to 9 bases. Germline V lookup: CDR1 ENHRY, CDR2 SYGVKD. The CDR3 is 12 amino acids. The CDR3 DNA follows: TGTGCCATCAGTGAGAGGGATTGGGGCTACACCTTC. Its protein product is CAISERDWGYTF.

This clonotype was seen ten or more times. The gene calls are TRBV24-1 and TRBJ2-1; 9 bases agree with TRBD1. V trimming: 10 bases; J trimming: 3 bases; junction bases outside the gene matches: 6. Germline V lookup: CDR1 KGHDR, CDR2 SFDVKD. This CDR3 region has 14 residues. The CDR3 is CATEKTGGYNEQFF. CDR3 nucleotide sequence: TGTGCCACTGAAAAGACAGGGGGCTACAATGAGCAGTTCTTC.

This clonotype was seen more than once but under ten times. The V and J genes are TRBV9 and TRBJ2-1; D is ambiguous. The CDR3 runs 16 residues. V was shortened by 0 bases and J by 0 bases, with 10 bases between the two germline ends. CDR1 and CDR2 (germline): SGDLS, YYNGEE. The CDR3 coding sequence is TGTGCCAGCAGCGTAGATCCATTGAGCTCCTACAATGAGCAGTTCTTC. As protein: CASSVDPLSSYNEQFF.

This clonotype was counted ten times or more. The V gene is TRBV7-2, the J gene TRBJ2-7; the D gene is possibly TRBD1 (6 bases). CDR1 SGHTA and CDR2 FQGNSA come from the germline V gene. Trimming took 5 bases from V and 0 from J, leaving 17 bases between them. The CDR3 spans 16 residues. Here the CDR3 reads CASSLTTTGSSYEQYF. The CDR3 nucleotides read TGTGCCAGCAGCCTCACCACGACAGGTTCCTCCTACGAGCAGTACTTC.

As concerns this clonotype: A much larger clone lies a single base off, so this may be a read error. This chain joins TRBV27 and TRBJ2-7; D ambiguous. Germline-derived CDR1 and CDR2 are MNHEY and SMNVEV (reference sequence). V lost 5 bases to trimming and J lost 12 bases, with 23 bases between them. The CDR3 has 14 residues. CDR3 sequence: CASSPGSTYGQRYF. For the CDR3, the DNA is TGTGCCAGCAGTCCCGGGTCGACGTATGGTCAGCGGTACTTC.

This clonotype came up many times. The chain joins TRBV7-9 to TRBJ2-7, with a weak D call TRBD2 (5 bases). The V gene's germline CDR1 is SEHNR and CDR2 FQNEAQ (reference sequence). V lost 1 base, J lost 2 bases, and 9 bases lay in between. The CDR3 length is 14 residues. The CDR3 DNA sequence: TGTGCCAGCAGCTTAGGAGGGCAGGCCTACGAGCAGTACTTC. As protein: CASSLGGQAYEQYF.

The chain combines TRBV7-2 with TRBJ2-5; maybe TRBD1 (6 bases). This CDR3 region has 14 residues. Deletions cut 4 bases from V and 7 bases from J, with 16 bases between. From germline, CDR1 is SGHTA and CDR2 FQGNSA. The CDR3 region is CASSSELTTGTQYF. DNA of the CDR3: TGTGCCAGCAGCTCAGAACTGACGACAGGGACCCAGTACTTC.

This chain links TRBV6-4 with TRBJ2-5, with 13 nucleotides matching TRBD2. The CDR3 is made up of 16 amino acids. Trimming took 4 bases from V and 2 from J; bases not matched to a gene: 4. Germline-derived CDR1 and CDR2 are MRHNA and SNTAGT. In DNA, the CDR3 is TGTGCCAGCAGTGGCTCGGGACTAGCGGGACAAGAGACCCAGTACTTC. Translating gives CASSGSGLAGQETQYF.

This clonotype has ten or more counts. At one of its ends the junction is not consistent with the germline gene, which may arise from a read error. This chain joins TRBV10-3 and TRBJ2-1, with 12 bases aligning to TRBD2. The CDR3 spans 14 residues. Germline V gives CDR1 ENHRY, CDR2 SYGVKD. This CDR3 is CASSETSGRNEQFF. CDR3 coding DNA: TGTGCCAGCAGTGAGACTAGCGGGAGAAATGAGCAGTTCTTC.